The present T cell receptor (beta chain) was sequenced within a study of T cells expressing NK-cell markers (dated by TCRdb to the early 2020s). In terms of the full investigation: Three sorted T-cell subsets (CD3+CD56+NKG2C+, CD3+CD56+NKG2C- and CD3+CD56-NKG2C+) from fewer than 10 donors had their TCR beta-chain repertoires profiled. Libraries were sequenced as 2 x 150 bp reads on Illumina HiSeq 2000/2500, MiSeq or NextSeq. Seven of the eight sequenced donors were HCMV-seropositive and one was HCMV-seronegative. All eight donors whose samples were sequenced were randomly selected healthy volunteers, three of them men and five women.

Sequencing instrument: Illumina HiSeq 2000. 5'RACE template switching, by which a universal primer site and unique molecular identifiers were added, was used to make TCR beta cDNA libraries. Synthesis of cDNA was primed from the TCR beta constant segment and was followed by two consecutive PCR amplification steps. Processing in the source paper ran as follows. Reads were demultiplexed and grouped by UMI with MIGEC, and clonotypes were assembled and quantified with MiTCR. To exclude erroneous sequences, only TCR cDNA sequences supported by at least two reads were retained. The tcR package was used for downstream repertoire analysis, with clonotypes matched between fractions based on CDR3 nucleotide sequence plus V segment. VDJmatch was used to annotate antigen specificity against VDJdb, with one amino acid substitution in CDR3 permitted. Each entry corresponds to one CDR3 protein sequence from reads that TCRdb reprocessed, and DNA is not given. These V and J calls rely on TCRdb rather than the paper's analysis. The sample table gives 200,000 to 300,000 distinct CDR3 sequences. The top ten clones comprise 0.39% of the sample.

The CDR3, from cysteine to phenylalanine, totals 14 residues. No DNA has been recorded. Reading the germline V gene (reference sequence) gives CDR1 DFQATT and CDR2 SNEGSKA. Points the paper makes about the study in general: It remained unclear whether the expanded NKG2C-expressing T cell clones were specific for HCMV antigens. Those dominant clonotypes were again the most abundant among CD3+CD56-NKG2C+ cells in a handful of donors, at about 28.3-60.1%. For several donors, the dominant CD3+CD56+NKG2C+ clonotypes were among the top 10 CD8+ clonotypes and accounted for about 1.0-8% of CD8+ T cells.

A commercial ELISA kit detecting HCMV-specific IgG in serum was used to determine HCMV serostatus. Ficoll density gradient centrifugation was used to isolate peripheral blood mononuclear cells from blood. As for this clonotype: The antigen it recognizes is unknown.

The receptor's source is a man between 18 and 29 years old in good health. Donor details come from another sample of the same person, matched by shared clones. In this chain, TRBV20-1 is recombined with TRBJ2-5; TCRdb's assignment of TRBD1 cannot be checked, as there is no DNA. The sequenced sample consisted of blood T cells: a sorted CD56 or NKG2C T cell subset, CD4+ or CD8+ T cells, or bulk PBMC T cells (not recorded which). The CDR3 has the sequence CSASGGDRGETQYF.